This paragraph reports one T cell receptor beta chain. The sample is drawn from a study of OX40 agonist ivuxolimab in advanced cancers. V was clipped by 8 bases and J by 3 bases, with 11 bases between them. Germline CDR1 SNHLY, CDR2 FYNNEI. The CDR3 consists of 12 residues. Sequenced by immunoSEQ multiplex PCR; TCRdb stores in-frame clones only, minus some. The sample lists approximately 80,000 clones, 90% seen once, with around 0.33% in the top ten. The TCR sequence derives from an adult with an advanced solid tumor such as melanoma, head and neck, liver or kidney cancer. V gene TRBV2 combines with J gene TRBJ2-7; D unclear. The specimen comprised CD4+ or CD8+ T cells sorted from blood, sampled in a trial of the OX40 agonist ivuxolimab. This chain's CDR3 is CASSRGIYEQYF. CDR3 sequence (DNA): TGTGCCAGCTCCCGTGGGATCTACGAGCAGTACTTC.